This T cell receptor (beta chain) was observed in a study of cytotoxic CD8 clonotypes in ibrutinib-treated CLL. Study as a whole: The samples contained 255,043 productive templates on average. They also contained an average of approximately 94,000 productive rearrangements.

V lost 2 bases and J lost 6, with 6 bases in between. The CDR3 covers 11 residues. Germline V gene sequence: CDR1 SQVTM, CDR2 ANQGSEA. The repertoire was sequenced with immunoSEQ multiplex PCR; TCRdb's copy has only in-frame clones and lacks some. The sample lists over 7,000 clones, roughly 84% occurring once. Overall study results and limits: Clonality measured at baseline exceeded age-matched healthy donors, tracking circulating CD8+ T-cell counts.

Regarding this clone: What it binds is unknown.

The sequence derives from a human donor with chronic lymphocytic leukemia. The chain employs TRBV29-1 and TRBJ2-3; no reliable D call. Sequenced here: PBMCs, sampled before ibrutinib treatment. This CDR3 reads CSVESLDTQYF. The CDR3 DNA reads TGCAGCGTTGAAAGTTTGGATACGCAGTATTTT.